The clone carrying this T cell receptor (beta chain) was observed a few times. Its target is not known. The sample originates from a study of T cell repertoires in cytomegalovirus infection. At the level of the study: CMV infection plus the matching HLA type was flagged by public TCR beta signatures.

TCRdb independently ran MiXCR on the reads; one entry per CDR3 protein. The sample includes approximately 730,000 distinct CDR3 sequences, around 29% of them seen just once. Overall study results and limits: Within the response measured ex vivo, HLA-C-restricted CMV-specific TCR beta clonotypes were dominant.

CDR1 is MGHRA, CDR2 YSYEKL, per germline. This CDR3 contains 16 residues. Between the trimmed V and J ends, which lost 0 bases and 8 bases, there was a span of 19 bases. This clonotype originated in a human donor in good health (CMV status not recorded). Some clones in this sample may be carry-over from other donors' samples. V and J are TRBV4-1 and TRBJ1-2; possibly TRBD1 for D (6 bases). Sequencing used cultured CD8+ T cells from PBMCs, obtained from culture after CMV antigen stimulation. The chain's CDR3 is CASSQDRSPRGGGYTF. Written as DNA, the CDR3 is TGCGCCAGCAGCCAAGATAGATCCCCCAGGGGCGGAGGCTACACCTTC.